The 23 T cell receptor beta chains below were found in one sample sequenced in a study of blood T cell repertoires in COVID-19. Produced via immunoSEQ multiplex PCR; TCRdb's table is partial and in-frame only. The sample includes around 200,000 clones, over 75% of them seen just once. The sample consisted of peripheral blood. The receptors come from a man between 45 and 60 years old with acute or convalescent COVID-19.

The V call is TRBV9, the J call TRBJ2-5; TRBD1 might be the D (5 bases). The CDR3 totals 14 residues. V dropped 2 bases and J dropped 5 bases, with 13 bases sitting between them. Germline V gives CDR1 SGDLS, CDR2 YYNGEE. The chain's CDR3 is CASSVRLSGETQYF. The CDR3 DNA sequence: TGTGCCAGCAGCGTGCGCCTTTCAGGGGAGACCCAGTACTTC.

The chain recombines TRBV7-8 with TRBJ2-5, with D perhaps matching TRBD1 (7 bases). Germline V CDR1 and CDR2: SGHVS, FQNEAQ. Trimming shortened V by 5 bases and J by 5 bases, and 15 bases separated the two germline ends. This CDR3 has 14 amino acids. This CDR3 reads CASSQTPGGETQYF. The DNA of the CDR3 is TGTGCCAGCAGCCAAACCCCAGGGGGGGAGACCCAGTACTTC.

This chain joins TRBV7-2 and TRBJ2-1; TRBD1 matches 10 bases. With 0 bases clipped from V and 6 bases from J, the junction kept 2 bases outside the gene matches. CDR3 length: 15 amino acids. Germline V gene sequence: CDR1 SGHTA, CDR2 FQGNSA. The CDR3 nucleotides are TGTGCCAGCAGCTTAGCTCGGACAGGGGGCAATGAGCAGTTCTTC. This translates into CASSLARTGGNEQFF.

V gene TRBV2 combines with J gene TRBJ1-2, with 8 bases identical to TRBD1. With 6 bases clipped from V and 2 bases from J, the junction kept 5 bases outside the gene matches. This CDR3 region has 14 residues. Germline V gives CDR1 SNHLY, CDR2 FYNNEI. Here the CDR3 reads CASSWGQDNYGYTF. CDR3 DNA sequence: TGTGCCAGCAGCTGGGGACAGGACAACTATGGCTACACCTTC.

The chain carries TRBV14 and TRBJ1-2, with 10 bases lining up with TRBD1. The CDR3 spans 17 residues. CDR1 is SGHDN, CDR2 FVKESK, per germline. V lost 0 bases and J lost 5; bases outside the gene matches: 9. The CDR3 region has the DNA TGTGCCAGCAGCCAAGACGCTCGGGACAGGGGTGATTATGGCTACACCTTC. Encoded protein: CASSQDARDRGDYGYTF.

This chain connects TRBV2 to TRBJ1-2; D perhaps matches TRBD1 (6 bases). V dropped 4 bases and J dropped 5 bases, with 8 bases sitting between them. Germline-derived CDR1 and CDR2 are SNHLY and FYNNEI. CDR3 size: 12 residues. CDR3: CASSVGAYGYTF. In DNA, the CDR3 is TGTGCCAGCAGTGTGGGGGCTTATGGCTACACCTTC.

The chain has TRBV2 and TRBJ2-7, with 7 bases fitting TRBD1. Losses at the gene ends were 6 bases for V and 3 bases for J; bases not matched to a gene: 11. CDR1 is SNHLY and CDR2 is FYNNEI in the germline V gene. The CDR3 length is 15 residues. CDR3 residues: CASSPDRVTGYEQYF. The CDR3 coding sequence is TGTGCCAGCAGCCCAGACAGGGTAACCGGCTACGAGCAGTACTTC.

The rearrangement joins TRBV10-3 to TRBJ1-1; D gene unclear. The length of the CDR3 is 13 residues. V lost 4 bases and J lost 7, with 13 bases in between. Germline V gives CDR1 ENHRY, CDR2 SYGVKD. The CDR3 region is CAISAPTGSEAFF. The CDR3 bases are TGTGCCATCAGTGCACCCACCGGGAGTGAAGCTTTCTTT.

A single count supports this clone. The V gene is TRBV11-3, the J gene TRBJ1-1; 7 positions agree with TRBD1. J was trimmed by 2 bases and V by 5 bases; bases with no gene match: 5. Germline CDR1 and CDR2: SGHNT and YENEEA. The CDR3 is 14 amino acids. DNA for the CDR3: TGTGCCAGCAGCCAAGGAGGGGGCAACACTGAAGCTTTCTTT. Its protein product is CASSQGGGNTEAFF.

The rearrangement links TRBV9 to TRBJ2-6, with 10 bases identical to TRBD1. Germline V gene data show CDR1 as SGDLS and CDR2 as YYNGEE. This CDR3 is built from 18 residues. Trimming at V came to 6 bases and at J to 4 bases, leaving 13 bases not matched to a gene. CDR3 region: CASTPGRQGARGANVLTF. DNA of the CDR3: TGTGCCAGCACCCCAGGTAGACAGGGGGCGCGAGGGGCCAACGTCCTGACTTTC.

The gene calls are TRBV7-2 and TRBJ2-1; TRBD1 matches at 8 bases. The germline gives CDR1 SGHTA, CDR2 FQGNSA. The CDR3 has 15 amino acids. After removal of 2 bases from V and 8 bases from J, the junction contained 8 bases not matched to a gene. The CDR3 DNA is TGTGCCAGCAGCTTAATCGGACAGGGTCTGCATGAGCAGTTCTTC. As protein: CASSLIGQGLHEQFF. Looking up the rest from reference TRBV7-2 and TRBJ2-1 gives the full variable domain: GAGVSQSPSNKVTEKGKDVELRCDPISGHTALYWYRQSLGQGLEFLIYFQGNSAPDKSGLPSDRFSAERTGGSVSTLTIQRTQQEDSAVYLCASSLIGQGLHEQFFGPGTRLTVL.

The J gene is TRBJ1-4, the V gene TRBV7-9; D might be TRBD1 (5 bases). The CDR3 spans 14 residues. Germline V gene sequence: CDR1 SEHNR, CDR2 FQNEAQ (reference sequence). Between the trimmed V and J ends, which lost 5 bases and 7 bases, there was a span of 14 bases. CDR3 DNA sequence: TGTGCCAGCAGCGTTTCGGGGGTTTCTGAAAAACTGTTTTTT. Protein product: CASSVSGVSEKLFF.

A single count supports this clone. The chain couples TRBV6-1 to TRBJ1-1, with 7 bases identical to TRBD1. V lost 4 bases to trimming and J lost 0 bases; unmatched junction nucleotides: 8. CDR1 MNHNS and CDR2 SASEGT come from the germline V gene. The CDR3 spans 16 residues. The DNA for the CDR3 is TGTGCCAGCAGTGGGGGACAGAGGGCCCTGAACACTGAAGCTTTCTTT. Encoded protein: CASSGGQRALNTEAFF.

The gene calls are TRBV5-8 and TRBJ1-2; 11 bases are a match to TRBD1. CDR3 length: 18 amino acids. Germline V gene lookup returns CDR1 SGHTS and CDR2 YDEGEE. Trimming took 4 bases from V and 5 from J; bases not matched to a gene: 16. The DNA for the CDR3 is TGTGCCAGCAGCCTGGCCCGGACCGGGACAGGGGGGCCATATGGCTACACCTTC. This encodes CASSLARTGTGGPYGYTF.

The chain carries TRBV10-2 and TRBJ1-4; 8 bases are a match to TRBD1. Looked up from germline, CDR1 is WSHSY and CDR2 is SAAADI. This CDR3 has 14 amino acids. V was pared by 6 bases and J by 8 bases, with 8 bases of the junction left unmatched. Written as DNA, the CDR3 is TGCGCCAGCAGACCTACAGGGGGAGGAGAAAAACTGTTTTTT. Amino acid sequence: CASRPTGGGEKLFF.

This chain uses TRBV2 with TRBJ1-1; possible D gene TRBD1, 6 bases. Between the trimmed V and J ends, which lost 6 bases and 6 bases, there was a span of 8 bases. CDR1 and CDR2 from the germline V gene are SNHLY and FYNNEI. The CDR3 covers 11 residues. CDR3 residues: CASRNRAEAFF. In DNA form, the CDR3 reads TGTGCCAGCAGAAACAGGGCTGAAGCTTTCTTT.

The chain uses TRBV5-1 and TRBJ1-1; D call uncertain. Trimming stripped 4 bases from V and 1 base from J, with 14 bases between. CDR1 SGHRS and CDR2 YFSETQ come from the germline V gene. This CDR3 region has 15 residues. CDR3 protein: CASSLSEGRNTEAFF. The CDR3 region has the DNA TGCGCCAGCAGCCTTAGTGAAGGGAGGAACACTGAAGCTTTCTTT. Drawing the rest from reference TRBV5-1 and TRBJ1-1, the complete variable domain is KAGVTQTPRYLIKTRGQQVTLSCSPISGHRSVSWYQQTPGQGLQFLFEYFSETQRNKGNFPGRFSGRQFSNSRSEMNVSTLELGDSALYLCASSLSEGRNTEAFFGQGTRLTVV.

This chain links TRBV28 with TRBJ2-5, with TRBD1 as a possible D gene (6 bases). Germline V gene lookup returns CDR1 MDHEN and CDR2 SYDVKM. The ends were cut back, 4 bases at V and 3 bases at J, with 18 bases in the middle. CDR3 length: 16 residues. The DNA of the CDR3 is TGTGCCAGCAGTTCCCTGGGTGAAGGGACAAAAGAGACCCAGTACTTC. Amino acid sequence: CASSSLGEGTKETQYF.

This rearrangement joins TRBV11-3 to TRBJ1-1, with TRBD1 as a possible D gene (6 bases). Germline CDR1 reads SGHNT; CDR2 reads YENEEA. This CDR3 has 15 amino acids. V lost 5 bases and J lost 1, with 14 bases in between. The CDR3 nucleotides are TGTGCCAGCAGCAAGCGGGGGGGCGGGAACACTGAAGCTTTCTTT. This gives the protein CASSKRGGGNTEAFF.

Here the CDR3 reads CASSRDREETQYF. The CDR3 nucleotides are TGTGCCAGTAGTCGGGACAGGGAAGAGACCCAGTACTTC. This chain uses TRBV19 with TRBJ2-5; 9 positions agree with TRBD1. Germline values: CDR1 LNHDA, CDR2 SQIVND (reference sequence). V shed 5 bases, J shed 3 bases, and the junction held 1 base outside the gene matches. This CDR3 region has 13 residues.

The DNA of the CDR3 is TGTGCCAGCAGCAAATCGCCCCCGGGGTTTGGGAGCGAGCAGTACTTC. Its protein is CASSKSPPGFGSEQYF. J is TRBJ2-7 and V is TRBV21-1; no check of the table's D call, TRBD2, against the DNA was made. TRBV21-1 is flagged as a pseudogene. This CDR3 region has 16 residues.

V gene TRBV4-1 combines with J gene TRBJ1-4; D ambiguous. The V end was cut by 2 bases, the J end by 3 bases, with 10 bases between. Looked up from germline, CDR1 is MGHRA and CDR2 is YSYEKL. The length of the CDR3 is 15 residues. The CDR3 DNA reads as TGCGCCAGCAGCCAATTTAACAGAGCTAATGAAAAACTGTTTTTT. Translation gives CASSQFNRANEKLFF.

The chain couples TRBV4-1 to TRBJ2-3; the D gene is possibly TRBD1 (6 bases). Per the germline V gene, CDR1 is MGHRA and CDR2 is YSYEKL. CDR3 length: 14 amino acids. V lost 5 bases and J lost 2, with 11 bases in between. The CDR3 DNA is TGCGCCAGCAGCTCGGGACAACTCACAGATACGCAGTATTTT. The encoded protein is CASSSGQLTDTQYF.